This is a list of T cell receptor beta chains from one sample in a study of early T cells in non-severe SARS-CoV-2 infection. TCRdb used MiXCR to reprocess the 5' RACE reads, holding one entry per CDR3 protein. Among tens of thousands of distinct CDR3 sequences listed, about 9% were seen once. The sample in question was whole blood, obtained at baseline. These TCRs come from an adult who was a healthcare worker with PCR-confirmed SARS-CoV-2 infection or an uninfected control (not recorded which). Both conserved end residues are part of each CDR3.

>TRBV28|TRBJ1-1|15
CASSFANTGGIEAFF
>TRBV5-4|TRBJ1-1|17
CASSLVRTGGRATEAFF
>TRBV7-2|TRBJ2-1|16
CASTMGVAGVVYEQFF
>TRBV29-1|TRBJ2-7|13
CSALHTGGYEQYF
>TRBV24-1|TRBJ1-2|16
CATSDGTDEPSYGYTF
>TRBV3-1|TRBJ2-6|18
CASSPGSRDGSGANVLTF
>TRBV11-2|TRBJ2-1|13
CASSLEPGGEQFF
>TRBV7-2|TRBJ2-7|14
CASSSNGGQGEQYF
>TRBV6-2/TRBV6-3|TRBJ1-2|15
CASSYGVTGAPGYTF
>TRBV4-2|TRBJ1-2|17
CASSQDPSAVGNYGYTF
>TRBV6-1|TRBJ2-1|15
CASRPMTSGGDEQFF
>TRBV5-4|TRBJ1-1|15
CASSLGSREDTEAFF
>TRBV28|TRBJ1-5|14
CASRPGAVGQPQHF
>TRBV27|TRBJ2-3|15
CASSVLGLATDTQYF
>TRBV7-9|TRBJ1-3|14
CASSQYGSGNTIYF
>TRBV30|TRBJ2-7|14
CALTRQAVSYEQYF
>TRBV11-2|TRBJ2-3|15
CASSIPSVGTDTQYF
>TRBV4-2|TRBJ2-7|16
CASSQGWGRGYYEQYF
>TRBV4-3|TRBJ2-1|17
CASSQDPSGSAYNEQFF
>TRBV28|TRBJ1-1|11
CASSRITEAFF
>TRBV2|TRBJ1-2|14
CASSGTVSNYGYTF
>TRBV20-1|TRBJ1-5|16
CSARDFPGVSAQPQHF
>TRBV29-1|TRBJ2-5|11
CSVAPQETQYF
>TRBV7-2|TRBJ2-1|17
CASSSTARSGSYNEQFF
>TRBV5-1|TRBJ1-1|18
CASSLGVPGQEMNTEAFF
>TRBV5-1|TRBJ1-4|14
CASSPGRLREKLFF
>TRBV18|TRBJ2-2|14
CASSPDRAAGELFF
>TRBV12-3/TRBV12-4|TRBJ1-2|13
CASTRLGSYGYTF
>TRBV20-1|TRBJ2-3|17
CSARAARRDPSTDTQYF
>TRBV10-3|TRBJ1-3|16
CAIGRGQGNGGNTIYF
>TRBV5-1|TRBJ2-5|15
CASSRQQRVQETQYF
>TRBV4-1|TRBJ1-4|16
CASSQGDRVIGEKLFF
>TRBV7-9|TRBJ2-7|13
CASSQEGGDGQYF
>TRBV6-2/TRBV6-3|TRBJ2-6|13
CASSYSGANVLTF
>TRBV20-1|TRBJ2-1|17
CSARVPPLKSSYNEQFF
>TRBV6-2/TRBV6-3|TRBJ2-7|15
CASSSDRGRLYEQYF
>TRBV5-1|TRBJ2-1|15
CASSPTSGGHNEQFF
>TRBV29-1|TRBJ1-1|12
CSVATGLTEAFF
>TRBV12-3/TRBV12-4|TRBJ1-1|14
CASSLRSPGTEAFF
>TRBV19|TRBJ2-2|15
CASSIPGVGTGELFF
>TRBV19|TRBJ2-2|14
CASSIYGGSGELFF
>TRBV10-2|TRBJ1-2|13
CASSERTDYGYTF
>TRBV6-4|TRBJ2-3|14
CASSSLPSTDTQYF
>TRBV11-2|TRBJ1-2|16
CASSSQRGFRDYGYTF
>TRBV12-3/TRBV12-4|TRBJ1-5|14
CASSLGQINQPQHF
>TRBV28|TRBJ1-5|14
CASTDSVSNQPQHF
>TRBV6-2/TRBV6-3|TRBJ1-5|16
CASSRSLRRSNQPQHF
>TRBV29-1|TRBJ2-3|12
CSVEEGAPRQYF
>TRBV18|TRBJ2-5|15
CASSPAGGLRKTQYF
>TRBV28|TRBJ2-3|21
CASSLSTPKRLAGISTDTQYF
>TRBV4-2|TRBJ2-1|15
CASSPGLAGYNEQFF
>TRBV29-1|TRBJ1-1|13
CSEGGNGSPEAFF
>TRBV7-2|TRBJ1-1|14
CASSLFRSNTEAFF
>TRBV18|TRBJ2-7|15
CASSSDRDPTYEQYF
>TRBV10-3|TRBJ1-1|12
CAIAAGRTEAFF